The 13 T cell receptor beta chains below all came from one sample that was sequenced in a study of cytomegalovirus exposure and HLA in healthy donors. The PCR had 60 Vbeta and 13 Jbeta primers. Data came from immunoSEQ multiplex PCR; TCRdb stores just in-frame clones and leaves some out. Found here are under 200,000 clones, around 75% of them singletons; the top ten hold 2.3%. Sequenced material: PBMCs. The receptors originated from a male donor in good health and CMV-seronegative.

The chain employs TRBV5-1 and TRBJ2-1; tentative D call: TRBD2 (5 bases). The germline CDR1 and CDR2 sequences are SGHRS and YFSETQ. V lost 4 bases to trimming and J lost 0 bases, with 14 bases between them. The length of the CDR3 is 16 residues. The CDR3 sequence: CASSPWTASSYNEQFF. DNA of the CDR3: TGCGCCAGCAGCCCGTGGACTGCGAGCTCCTACAATGAGCAGTTCTTC.

The rearrangement links TRBV10-3 to TRBJ1-1, with D maybe TRBD1 (5 bases). The CDR3 is 14 amino acids. V lost 6 bases and J 1 base, leaving 12 bases between the germline ends. Germline V gene data show CDR1 as ENHRY and CDR2 as SYGVKD. Written as DNA, the CDR3 is TGTGCCATCAGGGGGGGACCGGAGAACACTGAAGCTTTCTTT. Translating it yields CAIRGGPENTEAFF.

As for this clone: This CDR3 is also generated by other DNA sequences in the sample. V usage is TRBV9 and J usage is TRBJ2-7; 12 positions agree with TRBD1. Germline CDR1 reads SGDLS; CDR2 reads YYNGEE. With 0 bases clipped from V and 4 bases from J, the junction kept 2 bases outside the gene matches. The CDR3 runs 15 residues. The CDR3 coding sequence is TGTGCCAGCAGCGTAGGGGGACAGGGGGCTTACGAGCAGTACTTC. It translates to CASSVGGQGAYEQYF.

This rearrangement joins TRBV6-1 to TRBJ1-5; D gene unclear. The CDR3 sequence is 11 residues long. CDR1 MNHNS and CDR2 SASEGT come from the germline V gene. V lost 8 bases and J lost 11, with 13 bases in between. The CDR3 DNA reads as TGTGCCAGCTTTGGGGAGGTAACCCAGCATTTT. Translated, it gives CASFGEVTQHF.

The gene calls are TRBV6-5 and TRBJ1-5; possible D gene TRBD1, 5 bases. Germline CDR1 MNHEY, CDR2 SVGAGI. V was pared by 3 bases and J by 6 bases, with 9 bases between. The CDR3 is 13 amino acids. For the CDR3, the DNA is TGTGCCAGCAGTTATACGGGGGGTCAGCCCCAGCATTTT. It codes for CASSYTGGQPQHF.

This rearrangement joins TRBV2 to TRBJ1-4; D gene ambiguous. The CDR3 is made up of 14 amino acids. V lost 4 bases and J 6 bases, leaving 12 bases between the germline ends. Germline values: CDR1 SNHLY, CDR2 FYNNEI. The CDR3 DNA reads TGTGCCAGCAGTGTTCGGGTCGAGGATGAAAAACTGTTTTTT. Its protein product is CASSVRVEDEKLFF.

The genes are TRBV5-1 and TRBJ1-1; possibly TRBD1 for D (6 bases). Trimming took 4 bases from V and 3 from J, leaving 7 bases between them. The CDR3 runs 12 residues. Germline values: CDR1 SGHRS, CDR2 YFSETQ. The CDR3 sequence: CASSAGDTEAFF. The CDR3 bases are TGCGCCAGCAGCGCAGGGGACACTGAAGCTTTCTTT. Together with reference TRBV5-1 and TRBJ1-1, the CDR3 gives the full variable domain: KAGVTQTPRYLIKTRGQQVTLSCSPISGHRSVSWYQQTPGQGLQFLFEYFSETQRNKGNFPGRFSGRQFSNSRSEMNVSTLELGDSALYLCASSAGDTEAFFGQGTRLTVV.

This rearrangement joins TRBV5-1 to TRBJ2-5, with D possibly matching TRBD1 (5 bases). CDR3 length: 12 amino acids. The germline CDR1 and CDR2 sequences are SGHRS and YFSETQ. V dropped 7 bases and J dropped 3 bases, with 10 bases sitting between them. The CDR3 protein is CASGDSEETQYF. The CDR3 nucleotides read TGCGCCAGCGGAGACAGCGAAGAGACCCAGTACTTC.

The chain couples TRBV4-3 to TRBJ2-5, with D perhaps matching TRBD1 (6 bases). The end of the DNA is better explained by TRBJ2-7, so the J call may be wrong. Germline CDR1 reads LGHNA; CDR2 reads YSLEER. CDR3 length: 16 residues. The CDR3 region has the DNA TGCGCCAGCAGCCAAGAGTGGGGCAGGGGTTTAAGCGAGCAGTACTTC. Its protein product is CASSQEWGRGLSEQYF.

This chain uses TRBV6-5 with TRBJ1-5; no firm D call. The V and J ends lost 7 bases and 3 bases respectively, with 10 bases between them. The CDR3 consists of 13 residues. The germline gives CDR1 MNHEY, CDR2 SVGAGI. For the CDR3, the DNA is TGTGCCAGCACCCCGGGTAACAATCAGCCCCAGCATTTT. The encoded protein is CASTPGNNQPQHF.

J is TRBJ1-1 and V is TRBV5-6; TRBD1 aligns across 11 bases. The J segment lost 11 bases and the V segment lost 3 bases, leaving 12 bases of the junction unmatched. This CDR3 is 15 amino acids long. The germline CDR1 and CDR2 sequences are SGHDT and YYEEEE. CDR3 DNA sequence: TGTGCCAGCAGCTCAGATCAGGGACAGGGGGTGAGGGCTTTCTTT. Encoded protein: CASSSDQGQGVRAFF. Full variable domain (missing parts from reference TRBV5-6 and TRBJ1-1): DAGVTQSPTHLIKTRGQQVTLRCSPKSGHDTVSWYQQALGQGPQFIFQYYEEEERQRGNFPDRFSGHQFPNYSSELNVNALLLGDSALYLCASSSDQGQGVRAFFGQGTRLTVV.

The chain employs TRBV29-1 and TRBJ1-6; TRBD1 might be the D (5 bases). Deletions cut 6 bases from V and 8 bases from J, with 14 bases between. The germline V gene encodes CDR1 SQVTM and CDR2 ANQGSEA. The CDR3 extends over 13 amino acids. The chain's CDR3 is CSVSPGGDSPLHF. CDR3 DNA: TGCAGCGTCTCCCCGGGGGGGGATTCACCCCTCCACTTT.

The gene calls are TRBV10-3 and TRBJ2-2; the D is unclear. CDR1 and CDR2 from the germline V gene are ENHRY and SYGVKD. The length of the CDR3 is 14 residues. Between the trimmed V and J ends, which lost 0 bases and 6 bases, there was a span of 8 bases. Here the CDR3 DNA reads TGTGCCATCAGTGAGTCCCAACTCGCCGGGGAGCTGTTTTTT. Protein sequence: CAISESQLAGELFF.